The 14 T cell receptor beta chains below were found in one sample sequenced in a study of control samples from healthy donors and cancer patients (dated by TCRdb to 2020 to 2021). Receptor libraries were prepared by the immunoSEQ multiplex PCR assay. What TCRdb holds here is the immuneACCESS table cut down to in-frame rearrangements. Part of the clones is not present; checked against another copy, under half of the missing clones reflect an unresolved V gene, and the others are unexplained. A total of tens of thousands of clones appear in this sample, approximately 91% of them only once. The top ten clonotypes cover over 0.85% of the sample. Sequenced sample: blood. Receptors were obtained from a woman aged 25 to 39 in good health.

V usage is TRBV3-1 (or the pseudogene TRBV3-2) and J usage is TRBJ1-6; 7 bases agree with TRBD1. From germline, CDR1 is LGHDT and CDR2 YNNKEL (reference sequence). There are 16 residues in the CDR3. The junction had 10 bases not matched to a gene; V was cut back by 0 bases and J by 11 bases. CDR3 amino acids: CASSQEMTGKRPPLHF. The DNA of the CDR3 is TGTGCCAGCAGCCAAGAAATGACAGGGAAAAGGCCACCCCTCCACTTT.

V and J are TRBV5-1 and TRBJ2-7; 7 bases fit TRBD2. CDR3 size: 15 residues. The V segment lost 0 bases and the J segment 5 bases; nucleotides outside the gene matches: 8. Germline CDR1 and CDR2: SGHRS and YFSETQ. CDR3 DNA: TGCGCCAGCAGCTTGGTCGGGGGGAGCCCGGACGAGCAGTACTTC. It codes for CASSLVGGSPDEQYF.

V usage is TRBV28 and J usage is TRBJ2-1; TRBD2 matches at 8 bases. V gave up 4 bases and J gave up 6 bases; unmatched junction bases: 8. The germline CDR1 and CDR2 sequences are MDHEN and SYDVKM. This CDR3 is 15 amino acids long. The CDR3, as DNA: TGTGCCAGCAGTTCGAGCGGGGGCGGTCGCAATGAGCAGTTCTTC. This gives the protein CASSSSGGGRNEQFF. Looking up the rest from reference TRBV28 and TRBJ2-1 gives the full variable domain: DVKVTQSSRYLVKRTGEKVFLECVQDMDHENMFWYRQDPGLGLRLIYFSYDVKMKEKGDIPEGYSVSREKKERFSLILESASTNQTSMYLCASSSSGGGRNEQFFGPGTRLTVL.

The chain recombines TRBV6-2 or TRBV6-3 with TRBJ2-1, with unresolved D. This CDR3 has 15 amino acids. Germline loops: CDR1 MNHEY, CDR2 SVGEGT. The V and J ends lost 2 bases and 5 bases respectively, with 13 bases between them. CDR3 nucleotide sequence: TGTGCCAGCAGTTACGGTGGCATACCAAACAATGAGCAGTTCTTC. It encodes CASSYGGIPNNEQFF.

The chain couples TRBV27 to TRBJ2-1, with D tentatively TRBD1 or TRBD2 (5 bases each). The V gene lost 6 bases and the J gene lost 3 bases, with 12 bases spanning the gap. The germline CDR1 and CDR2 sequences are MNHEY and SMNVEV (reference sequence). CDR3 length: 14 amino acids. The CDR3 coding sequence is TGTGCCAGCAGGAGAGGGACCAACTACAATGAGCAGTTCTTC. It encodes CASRRGTNYNEQFF.

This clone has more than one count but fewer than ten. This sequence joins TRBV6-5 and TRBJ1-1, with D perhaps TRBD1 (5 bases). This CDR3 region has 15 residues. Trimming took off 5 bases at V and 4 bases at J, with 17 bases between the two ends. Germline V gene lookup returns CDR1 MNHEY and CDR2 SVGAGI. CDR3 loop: CASSPDWGSITEAFF. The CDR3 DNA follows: TGTGCCAGCAGTCCTGATTGGGGGTCGATCACTGAAGCTTTCTTT.

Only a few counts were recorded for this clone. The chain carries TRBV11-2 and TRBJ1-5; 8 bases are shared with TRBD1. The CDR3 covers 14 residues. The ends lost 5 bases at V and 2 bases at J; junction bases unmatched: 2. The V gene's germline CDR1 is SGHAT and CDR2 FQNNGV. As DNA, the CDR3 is TGTGCCAGCAGCGCGACAGGGGGCAATCAGCCCCAGCATTTT. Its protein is CASSATGGNQPQHF.

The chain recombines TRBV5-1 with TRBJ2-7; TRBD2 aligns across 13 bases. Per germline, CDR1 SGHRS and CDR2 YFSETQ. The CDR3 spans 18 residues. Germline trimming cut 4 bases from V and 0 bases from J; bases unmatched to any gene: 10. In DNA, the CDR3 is TGCGCCAGCAGCGGACAAGGACTAGCGGGGGTTAACTCCTACGAGCAGTACTTC. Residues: CASSGQGLAGVNSYEQYF.

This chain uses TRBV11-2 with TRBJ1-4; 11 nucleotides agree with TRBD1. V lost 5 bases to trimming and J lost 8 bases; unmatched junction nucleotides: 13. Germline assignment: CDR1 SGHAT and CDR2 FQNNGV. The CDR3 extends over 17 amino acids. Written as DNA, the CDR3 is TGTGCCAGCAGCCACTGGACAGGGGGCGGATCCGGGGAAAAACTGTTTTTT. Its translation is CASSHWTGGGSGEKLFF. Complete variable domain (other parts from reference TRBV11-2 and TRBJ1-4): EAGVAQSPRYKIIEKRQSVAFWCNPISGHATLYWYQQILGQGPKLLIQFQNNGVVDDSQLPKDRFSAERLKGVDSTLKIQPAKLEDSAVYLCASSHWTGGGSGEKLFFGSGTQLSVL.

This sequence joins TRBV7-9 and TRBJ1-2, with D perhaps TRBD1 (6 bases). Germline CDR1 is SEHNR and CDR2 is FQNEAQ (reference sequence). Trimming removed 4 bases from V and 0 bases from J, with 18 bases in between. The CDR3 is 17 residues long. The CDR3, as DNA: TGTGCCAGCAGCTCGAACAGGGACAAATTAGCTAACTATGGCTACACCTTC. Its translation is CASSSNRDKLANYGYTF. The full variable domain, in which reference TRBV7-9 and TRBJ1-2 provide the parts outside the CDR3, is DTGVSQNPRHKITKRGQNVTFRCDPISEHNRLYWYRQTLGQGPEFLTYFQNEAQLEKSRLLSDRFSAERPKGSFSTLEIQRTEQGDSAMYLCASSSNRDKLANYGYTFGSGTRLTVV.

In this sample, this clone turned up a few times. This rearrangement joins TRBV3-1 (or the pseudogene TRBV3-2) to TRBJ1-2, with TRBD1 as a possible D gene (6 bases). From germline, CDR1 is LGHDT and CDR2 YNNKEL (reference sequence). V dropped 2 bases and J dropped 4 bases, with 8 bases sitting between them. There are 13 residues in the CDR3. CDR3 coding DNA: TGTGCCAGCAGCCAACCGGGGGCCTATGGCTACACCTTC. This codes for CASSQPGAYGYTF.

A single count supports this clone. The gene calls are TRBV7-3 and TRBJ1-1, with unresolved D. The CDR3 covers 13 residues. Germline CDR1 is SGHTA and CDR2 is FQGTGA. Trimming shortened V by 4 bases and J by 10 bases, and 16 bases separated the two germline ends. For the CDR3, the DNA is TGTGCCAGCAGCTCCCCCCTGGGCGTGGGAGCTTTCTTT. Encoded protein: CASSSPLGVGAFF.

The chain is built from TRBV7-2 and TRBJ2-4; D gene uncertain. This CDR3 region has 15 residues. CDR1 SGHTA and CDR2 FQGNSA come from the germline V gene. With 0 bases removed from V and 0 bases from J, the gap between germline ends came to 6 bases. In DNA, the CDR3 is TGTGCCAGCAGCTTAGCGCAACTAGCCAAAAACATTCAGTACTTC. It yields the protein CASSLAQLAKNIQYF.

DNA for the CDR3: TGTGCCAGCAGTCCACACAGGGGTGGGAGCACTGAAGCTTTCTTT. Translation gives CASSPHRGGSTEAFF. The chain recombines TRBV28 with TRBJ1-1, with 7 bases lining up with TRBD1. J lost 4 bases, V lost 5 bases, and 10 bases had no gene match. The CDR3 has 15 amino acids. Germline CDR1 and CDR2: MDHEN and SYDVKM.